A single sample is the source of the 4 T cell receptor beta chains below, sequenced in a study of blood T cell repertoires in COVID-19. The data were produced by immunoSEQ multiplex PCR, yet TCRdb's version contains in-frame clones alone and is incomplete. The sample includes tens of thousands of clones, 80% to 90% of them seen just once. Sequences were obtained from peripheral blood. The receptor set was obtained from an elderly man with acute or convalescent COVID-19.

The chain couples TRBV27 to TRBJ2-1; TRBD2 is a possible D gene (6 bases). Between the trimmed V and J ends, which lost 2 bases and 9 bases, there was a span of 8 bases. The CDR3 totals 12 residues. Germline V gene sequence: CDR1 MNHEY, CDR2 SMNVEV (reference sequence). The CDR3, as DNA: TGTGCCAGCAGTTTAGCCGGGGGTGAGCAGTTCTTC. Its translation is CASSLAGGEQFF.

The J gene is TRBJ2-5, the V gene TRBV7-9, with D possibly matching TRBD2 (5 bases). Germline V gene sequence: CDR1 SEHNR, CDR2 FQNEAQ (reference sequence). The CDR3 is made up of 15 amino acids. V lost 6 bases and J 5 bases, leaving 19 bases between the germline ends. CDR3 protein: CASSQIGLAEETQYF. The CDR3 coding sequence is TGTGCCAGCAGTCAGATTGGGCTAGCTGAGGAGACCCAGTACTTC.

The CDR3 sequence: CASRRAGVGDDTEAFF. The CDR3 coding sequence is TGTGCCAGCAGGAGGGCAGGGGTGGGGGATGACACTGAAGCTTTCTTT. The rearrangement uses TRBV28 and TRBJ1-1; tentative D call: TRBD1 (6 bases). Germline V gene data show CDR1 as MDHEN and CDR2 as SYDVKM. The CDR3 loop spans 16 amino acids. V dropped 6 bases and J dropped 3 bases, with 20 bases sitting between them.

The V call is TRBV10-3, the J call TRBJ1-3; the match to TRBD1 covers 7 bases. J gave up 4 bases and V 7 bases, and 10 bases lay outside the gene matches. In germline, CDR1 is ENHRY, CDR2 SYGVKD. The CDR3 sequence is 15 residues long. This chain's CDR3 is CAITFDRASGNTIYF. For the CDR3, the DNA is TGTGCCATCACTTTTGACAGGGCCTCGGGAAACACCATATATTTT.